Detailed here is one T cell receptor (beta chain). What it binds is not known. This record belongs to a study of T cells in Graves' hyperthyroidism and ophthalmopathy. At the level of the study: Peripheral blood sampling occurred at initial diagnosis, before any treatment. Whole-study results and caveats: Among thyroid clonotypes expanded above 0.001, most also appeared in blood.

Stable disease denoted Graves' hyperthyroidism without ophthalmopathy progression within 18 months. An approximately 10 ml volume of fresh peripheral blood provided the PBMCs. The investigators amplified TCR beta CDR3 regions from RNA transcripts. In the first-round RT-PCR of the TCR CDR3, the HTBI primer set was used. TCRdb re-called the multiplex PCR reads through MiXCR, storing one row per CDR3 protein. The table lists around 760,000 distinct CDR3 sequences, around a third of them singletons, with more than 25% in the top ten. This TCR was sampled from a woman aged 40 to 50 with Graves' hyperthyroidism. Source material: blood.

The CDR3 DNA follows: TGTGCCACCAGTGATACGAACAGAGGCACAGATACGCAGTATTTT. This encodes CATSDTNRGTDTQYF. The gene calls are TRBV24-1 and TRBJ2-3; D not resolved. CDR1 and CDR2 from the germline V gene are KGHDR and SFDVKD. The CDR3 contains 15 residues. Deletions cut 3 bases from V and 1 base from J, with 10 bases between.